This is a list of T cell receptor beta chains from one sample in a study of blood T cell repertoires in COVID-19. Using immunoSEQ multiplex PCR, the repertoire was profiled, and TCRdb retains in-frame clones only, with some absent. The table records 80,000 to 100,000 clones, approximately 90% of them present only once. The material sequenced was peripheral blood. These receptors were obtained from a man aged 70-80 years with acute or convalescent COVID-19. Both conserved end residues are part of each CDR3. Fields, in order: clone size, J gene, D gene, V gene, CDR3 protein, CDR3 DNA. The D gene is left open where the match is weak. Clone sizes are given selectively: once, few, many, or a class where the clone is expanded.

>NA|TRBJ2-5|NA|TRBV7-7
CASSRRPDNSKETQYF
TGTGCCAGCAGCCGCAGGCCCGACAACTCGAAAGAGACCCAGTACTTC
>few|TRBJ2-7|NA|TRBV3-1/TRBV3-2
CASSPTLFYEQYF
TGTGCCAGCAGCCCGACATTGTTCTACGAGCAGTACTTC
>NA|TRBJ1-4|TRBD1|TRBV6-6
CASRGQGRNEKLFF
TGTGCCAGCAGGGGACAGGGGAGGAATGAAAAACTGTTTTTT
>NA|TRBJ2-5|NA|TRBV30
CACGQYQETQYF
TGTGCCTGTGGACAGTACCAAGAGACCCAGTACTTC
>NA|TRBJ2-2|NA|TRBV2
CASRPSPTGYTGELFF
TGTGCCAGCAGGCCGTCGCCCACAGGGTACACCGGGGAGCTGTTTTTT
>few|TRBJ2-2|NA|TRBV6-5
CASSVNPGTGELFF
TGTGCCAGCTCGGTGAATCCGGGCACCGGGGAGCTGTTTTTT
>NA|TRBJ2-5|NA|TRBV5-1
CASNPRQRGNQETQYF
TGCGCCAGCAACCCCAGACAGAGGGGGAACCAAGAGACCCAGTACTTC
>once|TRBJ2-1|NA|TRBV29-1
CSVDQTAIYNEQFF
TGCAGCGTGGACCAGACAGCTATCTACAATGAGCAGTTCTTC
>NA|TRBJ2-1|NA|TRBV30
CAWSVQDNEQFF
TGTGCCTGGAGTGTACAGGACAATGAGCAGTTCTTC
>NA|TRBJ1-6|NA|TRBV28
CASSFAADSDSPLHF
TGTGCCAGCAGTTTCGCGGCAGATTCCGATTCACCCCTCCACTTT
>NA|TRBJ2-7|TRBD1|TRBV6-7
CASRNKPPGQIIYEQYF
TGTGCCAGCAGAAACAAGCCGCCGGGACAGATCATCTACGAGCAGTACTTC
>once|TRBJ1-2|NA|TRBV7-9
CASSPLTAGVVGYTF
TGTGCCAGCAGCCCTCTTACGGCAGGGGTGGTAGGCTACACCTTC
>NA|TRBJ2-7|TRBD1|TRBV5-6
CASSLADRVGEQYF
TGTGCCAGCAGCTTGGCCGACAGGGTCGGCGAGCAGTACTTC
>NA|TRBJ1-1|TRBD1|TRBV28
CASKTGGKAEAFF
TGTGCCAGCAAAACAGGGGGGAAGGCTGAAGCTTTCTTT
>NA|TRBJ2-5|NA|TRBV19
CASGKQGVLRETQYF
TGTGCCAGTGGGAAACAGGGTGTGCTTCGGGAGACCCAGTACTTC
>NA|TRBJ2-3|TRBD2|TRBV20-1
CSASKVAGWGTQYF
TGCAGTGCTAGTAAGGTAGCGGGGTGGGGTACGCAGTATTTT
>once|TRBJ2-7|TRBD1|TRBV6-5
CASRIGQGQNYEQYF
TGTGCCAGCAGAATAGGACAGGGGCAAAACTACGAGCAGTACTTC
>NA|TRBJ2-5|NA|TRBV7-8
CASQVGGQQETQYF
TGTGCCAGCCAGGTCGGGGGGCAACAAGAGACCCAGTACTTC
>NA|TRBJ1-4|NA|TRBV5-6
CASSLKDSIIEKLFF
TGTGCCAGCAGCTTAAAGGACAGCATAATTGAAAAACTGTTTTTT
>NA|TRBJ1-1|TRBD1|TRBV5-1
CASSLGQGSTEAFF
TGCGCCAGCAGCTTGGGACAGGGGTCCACTGAAGCTTTCTTT
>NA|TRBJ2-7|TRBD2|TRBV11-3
CASSLRERGEQYF
TGTGCCAGCAGCTTGCGGGAGCGGGGCGAGCAGTACTTC
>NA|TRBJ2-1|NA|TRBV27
CASSFTGINVVGNNEQFF
TGTGCCAGCAGTTTCACAGGTATCAACGTGGTTGGGAACAATGAGCAGTTCTTC
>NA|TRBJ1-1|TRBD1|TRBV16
CASSQHGTATEAFF
TGTGCCAGCAGCCAACACGGGACAGCCACTGAAGCTTTCTTT
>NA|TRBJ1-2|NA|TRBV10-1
CASSESRNYGYTF
TGCGCCAGCAGTGAATCGAGGAACTATGGCTACACCTTC
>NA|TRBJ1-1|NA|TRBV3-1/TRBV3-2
CASSQSRRNTEAFF
TGTGCCAGCAGCCAATCGAGGCGGAACACTGAAGCTTTCTTT
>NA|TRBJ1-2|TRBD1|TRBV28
CASSPTGTVNYGYTF
TGTGCCAGCAGCCCCACAGGGACAGTTAACTATGGCTACACCTTC
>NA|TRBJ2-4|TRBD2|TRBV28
CASTLMAGDKNIQYF
TGTGCCAGCACCCTGATGGCGGGGGATAAAAACATTCAGTACTTC
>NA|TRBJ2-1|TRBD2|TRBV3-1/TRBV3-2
CASSQGGLAGRNEQFF
TGTGCCAGCAGCCAAGGGGGACTAGCGGGTAGGAATGAGCAGTTCTTC
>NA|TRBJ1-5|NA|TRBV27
CASSLRAGSRPQHF
TGTGCCAGCAGTTTACGGGCAGGGTCTCGGCCCCAGCATTTT
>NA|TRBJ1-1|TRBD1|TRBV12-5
CASGLGQGRITEAFF
TGTGCTAGTGGTTTGGGACAGGGACGGATAACTGAAGCTTTCTTT
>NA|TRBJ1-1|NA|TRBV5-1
CASSPSGVPNTEAFF
NA
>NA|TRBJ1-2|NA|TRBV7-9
CASTPFTTGEGYTF
TGTGCCAGCACCCCTTTCACAACGGGGGAAGGCTACACCTTC
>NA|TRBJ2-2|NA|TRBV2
CASSRGSNTGELFF
TGTGCCAGCTCACGGGGGTCCAACACCGGGGAGCTGTTTTTT
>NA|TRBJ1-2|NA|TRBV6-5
CASRPGTPANYGYTF
TGTGCCAGCAGGCCCGGGACACCTGCTAACTATGGCTACACCTTC
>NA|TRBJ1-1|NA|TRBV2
CATNRADTEAFF
TGTGCCACAAACAGGGCTGACACTGAAGCTTTCTTT
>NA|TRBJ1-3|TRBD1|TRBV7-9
CASSLKTGSSGNTIYF
TGTGCCAGCAGCTTGAAGACAGGGTCCTCTGGAAACACCATATATTTT
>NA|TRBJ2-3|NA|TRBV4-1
CASSQGPSTDTQYF
TGCGCCAGCAGCCAGGGCCCGAGCACAGATACGCAGTATTTT
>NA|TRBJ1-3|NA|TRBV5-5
CASSLTVVGNTIYF
TGTGCCAGCAGCTTAACAGTTGTTGGAAACACCATATATTTT
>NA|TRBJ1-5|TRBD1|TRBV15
CATSREQGSNQPQHF
TGTGCCACCAGCAGAGAACAGGGGAGCAATCAGCCCCAGCATTTT
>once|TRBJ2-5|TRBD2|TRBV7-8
CASSFDTSGGPGETQYF
TGTGCCAGCAGCTTTGATACTAGCGGGGGTCCAGGAGAGACCCAGTACTTC
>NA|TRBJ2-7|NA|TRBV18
CASSPSRGTYEQYF
TGTGCCAGCTCACCGTCCCGAGGGACCTACGAGCAGTACTTC
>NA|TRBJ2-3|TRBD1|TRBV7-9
CASSRDRGRTDTQYF
TGTGCCAGCAGCCGGGACAGGGGCCGCACAGATACGCAGTATTTT
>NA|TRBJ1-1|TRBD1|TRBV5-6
CASSRDRGMNTEAFF
TGTGCCAGCAGCAGGGACAGGGGGATGAACACTGAAGCTTTCTTT
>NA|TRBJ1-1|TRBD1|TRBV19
CASEEGASGTEAFF
TGTGCCAGCGAGGAGGGGGCTTCGGGTACTGAAGCTTTCTTT
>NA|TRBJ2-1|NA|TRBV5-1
CASSPTEALYNEQFF
TGCGCCAGCAGCCCGACTGAGGCCCTATACAATGAGCAGTTCTTC
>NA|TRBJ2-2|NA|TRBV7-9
CASSFEGHLNTGELFF
TGTGCCAGCAGCTTTGAGGGACATTTGAACACCGGGGAGCTGTTTTTT
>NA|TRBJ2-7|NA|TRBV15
CATSSSTGPTYEQYF
TGTGCCACCAGCTCCTCGACAGGCCCTACCTACGAGCAGTACTTC
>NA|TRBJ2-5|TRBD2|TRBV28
CASSFEARTSGGETQYF
TGTGCCAGCAGTTTTGAGGCACGGACTAGCGGGGGGGAGACCCAGTACTTC
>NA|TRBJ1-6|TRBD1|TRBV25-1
CASSPGQVLGSPLHF
TGTGCCAGCAGCCCGGGACAGGTCCTGGGATCACCCCTCCACTTT
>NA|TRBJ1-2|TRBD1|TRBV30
CAWSRDRGSYGYTF
TGTGCCTGGAGCCGGGACAGGGGGAGCTATGGCTACACCTTC
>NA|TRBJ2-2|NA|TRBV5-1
CASSLGRRNTGELFF
TGCGCCAGCAGCTTGGGACGGAGGAACACCGGGGAGCTGTTTTTT
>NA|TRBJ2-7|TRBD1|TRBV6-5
CASRRRDRSSYEQYF
TGTGCCAGCAGACGCCGGGACAGAAGCTCCTACGAGCAGTACTTC
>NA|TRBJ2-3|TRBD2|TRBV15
CATSSGLATDTQYF
TGTGCCACCTCGTCGGGACTAGCAACAGATACGCAGTATTTT
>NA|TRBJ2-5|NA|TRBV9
CASTKGQGARETQYF
TGTGCCAGCACCAAAGGACAAGGGGCTCGAGAGACCCAGTACTTC
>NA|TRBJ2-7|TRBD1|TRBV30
CAWSATPLGTGITYEQYF
TGTGCCTGGAGTGCCACGCCCCTAGGGACAGGGATTACCTACGAGCAGTACTTC
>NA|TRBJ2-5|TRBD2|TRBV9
CASSPREGTGLAGGRGQTQYF
TGTGCCAGCAGCCCGCGGGAGGGTACGGGACTAGCGGGGGGCCGGGGTCAGACCCAGTACTTC